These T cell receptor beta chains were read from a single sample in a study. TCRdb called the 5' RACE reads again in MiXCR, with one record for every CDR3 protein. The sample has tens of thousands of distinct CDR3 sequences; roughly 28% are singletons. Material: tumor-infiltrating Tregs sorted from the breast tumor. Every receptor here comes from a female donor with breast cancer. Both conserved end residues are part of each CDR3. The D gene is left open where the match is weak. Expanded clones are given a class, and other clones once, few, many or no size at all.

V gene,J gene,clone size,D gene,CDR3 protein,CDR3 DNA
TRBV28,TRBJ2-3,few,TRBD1,CATLGATGGTDTQYF,TGTGCCACCTTGGGGGCGACAGGGGGCACAGATACGCAGTATTTT
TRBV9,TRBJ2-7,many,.,CASSVASSSYEQYF,TGTGCCAGCAGCGTAGCGAGCAGCTCCTACGAGCAGTACTTC
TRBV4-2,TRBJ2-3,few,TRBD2,CASSPGGSGGLTDTQYF,TGTGCCAGCAGCCCAGGGGGTAGCGGGGGGCTCACAGATACGCAGTATTTT
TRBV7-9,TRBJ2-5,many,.,CASSPSGRQETQYF,TGTGCCAGCAGCCCAAGCGGTAGACAAGAGACCCAGTACTTC
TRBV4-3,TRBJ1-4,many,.,CASSLRREKLFF,TGCGCCAGCAGCCTCCGAAGAGAAAAACTGTTTTTT
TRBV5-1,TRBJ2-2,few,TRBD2,CASSPGTSGPTGELFF,TGCGCCAGCAGCCCCGGGACTAGCGGACCCACCGGGGAGCTGTTTTTT
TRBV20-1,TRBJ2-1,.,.,CSALGGGTYNEQFF,TGCAGTGCTTTGGGAGGTGGGACCTACAATGAGCAGTTCTTC
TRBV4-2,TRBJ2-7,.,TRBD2,CASSQTSGRGTLAYEQYF,TGTGCCAGCAGCCAAACTAGCGGGAGGGGAACGCTAGCCTACGAGCAGTACTTC
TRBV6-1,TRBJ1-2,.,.,CASSDRVRGTNYGYTF,TGTGCCAGCAGTGATCGGGTCAGGGGTACTAACTATGGCTACACCTTC
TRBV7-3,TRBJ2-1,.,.,CASSLSLGEQFF,TGTGCCAGCAGCTTAAGTTTGGGGGAGCAGTTCTTC
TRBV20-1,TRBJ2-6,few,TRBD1,CSARDPGGAGANVLTF,TGCAGTGCTAGAGATCCAGGGGGCGCTGGGGCCAACGTCCTGACTTTC
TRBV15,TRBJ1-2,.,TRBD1,CATSRDGTGLHYGYTF,TGTGCCACCAGCAGAGACGGGACAGGCCTTCACTATGGCTACACCTTC
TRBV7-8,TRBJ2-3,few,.,CASSPRLTDTQYF,TGTGCCAGCAGCCCCCGGTTAACGGATACGCAGTATTTT
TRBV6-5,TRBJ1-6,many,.,CASSYSRDSPLHF,TGTGCCAGCAGTTACTCGAGGGATTCACCCCTCCACTTT
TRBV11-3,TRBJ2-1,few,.,CASSLGGGAGWNEQFF,TGTGCCAGCAGCTTAGGGGGCGGGGCAGGGTGGAATGAGCAGTTCTTC
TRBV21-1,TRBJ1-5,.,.,CAGSRMLYSNQPQHF,TGTGCCGGCTCCCGGATGCTTTATAGCAATCAGCCCCAGCATTTT
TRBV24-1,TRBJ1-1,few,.,CATSDLSRPMNTEAFF,TGTGCCACCAGTGATTTGTCCAGACCTATGAACACTGAAGCTTTCTTT
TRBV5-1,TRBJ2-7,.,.,CASSRDTYEQYF,TGCGCCAGCAGCAGGGACACCTACGAGCAGTACTTC
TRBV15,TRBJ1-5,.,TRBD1,CAASRSQGGSQPQHF,TGTGCCGCCAGCAGATCACAGGGGGGCAGCCAGCCCCAGCATTTT
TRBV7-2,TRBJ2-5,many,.,CASSLSSQGTQYF,TGTGCCAGCAGCTTAAGTAGCCAGGGGACCCAGTACTTC
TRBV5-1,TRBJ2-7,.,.,CASIGRGIYEQYF,TGCGCCAGCATAGGCAGGGGCATCTACGAGCAGTACTTC
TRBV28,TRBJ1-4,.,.,CASSLSGEANEKLFF,TGTGCCAGCAGTTTATCGGGGGAGGCTAATGAAAAACTGTTTTTT
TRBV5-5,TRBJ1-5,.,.,CASSLRSGREPQHF,TGTGCCAGCAGCTTACGGTCGGGACGAGAGCCCCAGCATTTT
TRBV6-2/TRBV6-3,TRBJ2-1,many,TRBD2,CASTHLFEGWVRREGPSSYNEQFF,TGTGCCAGCACACACCTGTTTGAGGGTTGGGTGCGGCGGGAGGGGCCCAGCTCCTACAATGAGCAGTTCTTC
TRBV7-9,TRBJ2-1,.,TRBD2,CASSSPRGGRAGSYNEQFF,TGTGCCAGCAGCTCTCCGAGGGGCGGGAGGGCCGGTTCCTACAATGAGCAGTTCTTC
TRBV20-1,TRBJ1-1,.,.,CSAANGGTEAFF,TGCAGTGCTGCGAACGGGGGGACTGAAGCTTTCTTT
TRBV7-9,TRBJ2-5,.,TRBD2,CASSSTKGLAAQETQYF,TGTGCCAGCAGCTCTACCAAAGGACTAGCGGCACAAGAGACCCAGTACTTC
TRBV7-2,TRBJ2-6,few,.,CASSLSWTGANVLTF,TGTGCCAGCAGCTTAAGCTGGACTGGGGCCAACGTCCTGACTTTC
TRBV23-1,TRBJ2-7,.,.,CASSQSSGAAYEQYF,TGCGCCAGCAGTCAATCATCGGGGGCCGCCTACGAGCAGTACTTC
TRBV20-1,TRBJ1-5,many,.,CSAVGDSNQPQHF,TGCAGTGCTGTAGGGGACAGCAATCAGCCCCAGCATTTT
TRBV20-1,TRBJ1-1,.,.,CSANDLNTEAFF,TGCAGCGCTAACGACCTGAACACTGAAGCTTTCTTT
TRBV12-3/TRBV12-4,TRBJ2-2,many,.,CASSYDYRELFF,TGTGCCAGCAGTTACGACTACCGGGAGCTGTTTTTT
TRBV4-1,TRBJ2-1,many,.,CASSQAGITPGPAWNEQFF,TGCGCCAGCAGCCAAGCCGGGATCACCCCAGGACCCGCCTGGAATGAGCAGTTCTTC
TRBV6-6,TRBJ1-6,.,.,CASSYDRSALHF,TGTGCCAGCAGTTACGACAGGTCGGCCCTCCACTTT
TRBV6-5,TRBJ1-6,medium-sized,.,CASSYSIEGPNSSPLHF,TGTGCCAGCAGTTACTCGATTGAGGGGCCCAATAGTTCACCCCTCCACTTT
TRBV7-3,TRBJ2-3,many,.,CASSRRDRDTQYF,TGTGCCAGCAGCCGGAGGGATAGAGATACGCAGTATTTT
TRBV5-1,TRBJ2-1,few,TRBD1,CASSLDRAGQFF,TGCGCCAGCAGCCTCGACAGGGCGGGGCAGTTCTTC
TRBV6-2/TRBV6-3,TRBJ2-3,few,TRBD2,CASAGRSTSGTTDTQYF,TGTGCCAGCGCGGGTCGGTCAACTAGCGGGACCACAGATACGCAGTATTTT
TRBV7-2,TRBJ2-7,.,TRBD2,CASSSRGTSAFFSYEQYF,TGTGCCAGCAGTTCCCGGGGGACTAGCGCTTTCTTCTCCTACGAGCAGTACTTC
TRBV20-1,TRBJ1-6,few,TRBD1,CSARGGTGRTSSYNSPLHF,TGCAGTGCTAGAGGAGGGACAGGACGCACTAGCTCCTATAATTCACCCCTCCACTTT
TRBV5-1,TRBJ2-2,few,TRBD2,CASSFGGRTGELFF,TGCGCCAGCAGCTTTGGCGGGAGGACCGGGGAGCTGTTTTTT
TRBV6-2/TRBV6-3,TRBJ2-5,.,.,CASRRALETQYF,TGTGCCAGCAGGAGGGCCTTAGAGACCCAGTACTTC
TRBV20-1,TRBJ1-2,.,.,CSARGNREGRYGYTF,TGCAGTGCTAGAGGGAACAGGGAAGGTCGCTATGGCTACACCTTC
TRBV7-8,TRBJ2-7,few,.,CASSLATGSYEQYF,TGTGCCAGCAGCTTAGCGACAGGTTCCTACGAGCAGTACTTC
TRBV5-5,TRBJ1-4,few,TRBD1,CASSLGQGAEKLFF,TGTGCCAGCAGCTTGGGACAGGGGGCTGAAAAACTGTTTTTT
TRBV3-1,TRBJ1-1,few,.,CASSQHDRNTEAFF,TGTGCCAGCAGCCAACACGACAGGAACACTGAAGCTTTCTTT
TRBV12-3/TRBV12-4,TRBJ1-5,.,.,CASSLGVIGGQPQHF,TGTGCCAGCAGTTTAGGAGTAATCGGGGGTCAGCCCCAGCATTTT
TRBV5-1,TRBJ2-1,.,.,CASSLSPSGQAYDEQFF,TGCGCCAGCAGCTTGTCCCCCAGCGGCCAGGCCTACGATGAGCAGTTCTTC
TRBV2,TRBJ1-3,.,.,CASSPTTRTVSGNTIYF,TGTGCCAGCTCTCCAACCACCCGGACCGTCTCTGGAAACACCATATATTTT
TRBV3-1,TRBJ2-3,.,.,CASSRDGTTDTQYF,TGTGCCAGCAGCCGCGACGGGACCACAGATACGCAGTATTTT
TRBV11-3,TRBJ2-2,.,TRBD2,CASSTRLAGGGTGELFF,TGTGCCAGCAGTACTAGACTAGCGGGAGGCGGTACCGGGGAGCTGTTTTTT